Here is one T cell receptor beta chain with its context. Its antigen remains unidentified. Second-dose recipients at about 4 or about 12 weeks were treated as one pooled group. The assay was immunoSEQ multiplex PCR, and TCRdb's table has in-frame clones only and misses some. The profile shows under 100,000 clones, roughly 87% of them singletons. This specimen comes from a study of T cell responses to AZD1222 COVID-19 vaccine. Whole-study findings and limits: Donors in the cohort were predominantly white British and more often female, and clonal diversity was possibly underestimated. Baseline seropositives among AZD1222 recipients totaled only five to seven. Sampling that yielded the repertoires occurred only after the peak T cell response.

CDR1 is MNHEY, CDR2 SVGAGI, per germline. V dropped 2 bases and J dropped 0 bases, with 10 bases sitting between them. The CDR3 length is 15 residues. This TCR derives from an adult who received the AZD1222 COVID-19 vaccine. This rearrangement joins TRBV6-5 to TRBJ1-2; no clear D gene. The sample consisted of peripheral blood, taken 28 days after the second AZD1222 dose. This CDR3 is CASSYGVQPNYGYTF. In nucleotides, the CDR3 is TGTGCCAGCAGTTACGGGGTCCAGCCTAACTATGGCTACACCTTC.